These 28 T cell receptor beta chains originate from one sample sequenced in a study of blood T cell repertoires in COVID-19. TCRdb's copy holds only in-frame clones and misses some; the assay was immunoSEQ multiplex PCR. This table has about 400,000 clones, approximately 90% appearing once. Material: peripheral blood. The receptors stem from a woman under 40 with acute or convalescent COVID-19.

DNA for the CDR3: TGTGCCAGCAGCTTAGATCTGCGGGGGGGCCTCCACGAGCAGTACTTC. This encodes CASSLDLRGGLHEQYF. V usage is TRBV11-3 and J usage is TRBJ2-7; TRBD2 agrees at 9 bases. The CDR3 extends over 16 amino acids. Germline lookup yields CDR1 SGHNT and CDR2 YENEEA. The ends lost 0 bases at V and 5 bases at J; junction bases unmatched: 8.

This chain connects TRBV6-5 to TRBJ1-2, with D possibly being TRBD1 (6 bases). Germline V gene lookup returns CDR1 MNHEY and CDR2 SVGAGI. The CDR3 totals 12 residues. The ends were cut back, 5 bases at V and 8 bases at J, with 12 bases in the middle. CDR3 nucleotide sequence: TGTGCCAGCAGTCCGTGGGGGGGCGGCTACACCTTC. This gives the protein CASSPWGGGYTF.

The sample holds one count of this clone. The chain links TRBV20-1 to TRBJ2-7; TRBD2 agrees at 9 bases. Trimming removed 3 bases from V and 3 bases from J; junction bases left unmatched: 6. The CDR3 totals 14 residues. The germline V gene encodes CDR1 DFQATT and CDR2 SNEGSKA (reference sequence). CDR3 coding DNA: TGCAGTGCTAGTCGCCTAGCGGGGCACTACGAGCAGTACTTC. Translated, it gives CSASRLAGHYEQYF.

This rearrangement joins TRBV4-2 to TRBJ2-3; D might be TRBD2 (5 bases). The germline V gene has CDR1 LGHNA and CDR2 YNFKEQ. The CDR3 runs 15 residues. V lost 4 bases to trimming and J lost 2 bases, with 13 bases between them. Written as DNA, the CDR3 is TGTGCCAGCAGCCCGGCGGGTCTGGACACAGATACGCAGTATTTT. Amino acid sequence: CASSPAGLDTDTQYF.

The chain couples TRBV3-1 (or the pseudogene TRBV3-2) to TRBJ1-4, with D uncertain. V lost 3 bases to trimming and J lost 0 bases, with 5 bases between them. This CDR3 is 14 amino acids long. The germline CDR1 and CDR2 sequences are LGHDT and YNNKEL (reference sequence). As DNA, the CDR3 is TGTGCCAGCAGCCATTTTACAACTAATGAAAAACTGTTTTTT. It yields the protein CASSHFTTNEKLFF.

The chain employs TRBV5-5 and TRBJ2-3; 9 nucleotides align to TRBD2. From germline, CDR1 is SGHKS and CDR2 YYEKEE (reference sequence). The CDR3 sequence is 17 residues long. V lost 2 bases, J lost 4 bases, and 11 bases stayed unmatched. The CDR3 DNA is TGTGCCAGCAGCTTAGGCCAGCGGGGGGCCTGGGCAGATACGCAGTATTTT. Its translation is CASSLGQRGAWADTQYF.

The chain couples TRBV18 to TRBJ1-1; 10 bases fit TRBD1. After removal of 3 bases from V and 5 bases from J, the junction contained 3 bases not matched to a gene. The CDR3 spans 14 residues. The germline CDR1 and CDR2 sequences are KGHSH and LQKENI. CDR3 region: CASSPTGGATEAFF. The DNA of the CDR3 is TGTGCCAGCTCACCGACAGGGGGCGCGACTGAAGCTTTCTTT.

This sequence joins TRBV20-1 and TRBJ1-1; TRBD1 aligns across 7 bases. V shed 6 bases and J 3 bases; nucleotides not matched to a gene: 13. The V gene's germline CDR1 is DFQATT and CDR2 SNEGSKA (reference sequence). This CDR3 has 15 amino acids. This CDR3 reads CSASTADRVYTEAFF. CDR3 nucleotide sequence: TGCAGTGCCAGTACGGCCGACAGGGTATACACTGAAGCTTTCTTT.

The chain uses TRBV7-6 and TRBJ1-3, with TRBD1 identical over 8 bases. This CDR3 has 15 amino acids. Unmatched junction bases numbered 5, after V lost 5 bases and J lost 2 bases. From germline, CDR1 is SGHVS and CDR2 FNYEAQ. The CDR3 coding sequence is TGTGCCAGCAGCGCGGGACAGGTTCCTGGAAACACCATATATTTT. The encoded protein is CASSAGQVPGNTIYF.

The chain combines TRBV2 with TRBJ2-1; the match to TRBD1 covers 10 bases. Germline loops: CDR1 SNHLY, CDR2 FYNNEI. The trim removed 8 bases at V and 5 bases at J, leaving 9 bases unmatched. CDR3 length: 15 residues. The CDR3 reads CASGRDRGINNEQFF. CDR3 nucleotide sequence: TGTGCCAGCGGGCGGGACAGGGGTATCAACAATGAGCAGTTCTTC.

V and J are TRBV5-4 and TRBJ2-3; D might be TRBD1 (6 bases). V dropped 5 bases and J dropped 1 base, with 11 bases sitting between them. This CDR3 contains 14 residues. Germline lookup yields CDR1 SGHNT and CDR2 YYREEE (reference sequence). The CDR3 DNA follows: TGTGCCAGCAGGGCGGACAGTGGCACAGATACGCAGTATTTT. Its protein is CASRADSGTDTQYF.

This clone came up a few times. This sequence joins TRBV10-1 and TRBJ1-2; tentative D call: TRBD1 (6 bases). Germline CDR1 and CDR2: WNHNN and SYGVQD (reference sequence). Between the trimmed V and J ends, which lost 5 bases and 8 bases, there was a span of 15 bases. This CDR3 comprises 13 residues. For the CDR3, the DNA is TGCGCCAGCAGTATGGACAGCTATGGCGGCTACACCTTC. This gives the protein CASSMDSYGGYTF.

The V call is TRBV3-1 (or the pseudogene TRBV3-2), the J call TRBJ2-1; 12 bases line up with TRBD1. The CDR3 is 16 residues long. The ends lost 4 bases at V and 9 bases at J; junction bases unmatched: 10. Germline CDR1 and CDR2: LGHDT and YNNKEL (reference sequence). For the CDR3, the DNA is TGTGCCAGCAGCCCCCATCCCGGGACAGGGGGCATTGAGCAGTTCTTC. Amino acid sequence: CASSPHPGTGGIEQFF.

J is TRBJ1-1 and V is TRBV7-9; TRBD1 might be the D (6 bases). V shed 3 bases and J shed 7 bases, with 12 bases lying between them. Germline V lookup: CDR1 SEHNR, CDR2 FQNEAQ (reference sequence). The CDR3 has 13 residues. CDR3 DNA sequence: TGTGCCAGCAGCTTTACAGGGATTTTTGAAGCTTTCTTT. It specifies CASSFTGIFEAFF.

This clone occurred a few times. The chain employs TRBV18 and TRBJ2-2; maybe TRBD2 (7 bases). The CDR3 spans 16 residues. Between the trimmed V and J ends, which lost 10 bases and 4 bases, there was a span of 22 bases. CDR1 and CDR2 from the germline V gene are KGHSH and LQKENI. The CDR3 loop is CATPHGGGGRTGELFF. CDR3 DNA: TGTGCCACCCCACACGGCGGGGGCGGGCGCACCGGGGAGCTGTTTTTT.

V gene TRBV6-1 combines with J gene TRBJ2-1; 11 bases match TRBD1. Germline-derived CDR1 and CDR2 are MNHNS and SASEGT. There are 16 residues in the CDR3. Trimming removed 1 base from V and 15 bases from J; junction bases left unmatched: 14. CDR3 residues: CASSEEAPGQGVSRFF. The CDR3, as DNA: TGTGCCAGCAGTGAAGAGGCACCGGGACAGGGGGTTAGCAGGTTCTTC.

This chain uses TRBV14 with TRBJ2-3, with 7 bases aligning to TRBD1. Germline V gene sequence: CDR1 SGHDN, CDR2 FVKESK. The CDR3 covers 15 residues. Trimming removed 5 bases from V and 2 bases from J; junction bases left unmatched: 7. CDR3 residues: CASSLQGTYTDTQYF. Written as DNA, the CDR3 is TGTGCCAGCAGCTTACAGGGGACATACACAGATACGCAGTATTTT.

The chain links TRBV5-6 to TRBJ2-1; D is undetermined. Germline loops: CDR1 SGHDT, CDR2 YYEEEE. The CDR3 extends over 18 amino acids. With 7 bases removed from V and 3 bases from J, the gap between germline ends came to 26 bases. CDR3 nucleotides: TGTGCCAGCTTCGCGTCGGGTTTCAGTGCCCTTGGCTACAATGAGCAGTTCTTC. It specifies CASFASGFSALGYNEQFF. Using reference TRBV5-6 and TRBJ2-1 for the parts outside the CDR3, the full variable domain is DAGVTQSPTHLIKTRGQQVTLRCSPKSGHDTVSWYQQALGQGPQFIFQYYEEEERQRGNFPDRFSGHQFPNYSSELNVNALLLGDSALYLCASFASGFSALGYNEQFFGPGTRLTVL.

The CDR3 reads CASSEGTGGRFEAFF. CDR3 coding DNA: TGTGCCAGCTCAGAAGGGACAGGGGGCCGTTTTGAAGCTTTCTTT. The genes are TRBV18 and TRBJ1-1, with 12 nucleotides matching TRBD1. V dropped 5 bases and J dropped 7; count of bases not matched to a gene: 8. The CDR3 spans 15 residues. The germline V gene encodes CDR1 KGHSH and CDR2 LQKENI.

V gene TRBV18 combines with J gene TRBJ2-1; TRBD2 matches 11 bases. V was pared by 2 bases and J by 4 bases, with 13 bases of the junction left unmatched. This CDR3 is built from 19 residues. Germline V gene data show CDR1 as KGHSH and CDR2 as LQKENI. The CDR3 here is CASSPTIETSGGLYNEQFF. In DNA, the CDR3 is TGTGCCAGCTCACCAACGATCGAAACTAGCGGGGGCCTATACAATGAGCAGTTCTTC.

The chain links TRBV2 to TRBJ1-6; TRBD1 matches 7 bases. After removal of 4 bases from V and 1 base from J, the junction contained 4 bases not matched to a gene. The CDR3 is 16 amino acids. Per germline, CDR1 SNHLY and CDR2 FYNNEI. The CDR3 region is CASSARQGSYNSPLHF. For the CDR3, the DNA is TGTGCCAGCAGTGCACGACAGGGTTCCTATAATTCACCCCTCCACTTT. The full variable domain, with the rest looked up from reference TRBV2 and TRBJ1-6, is EPEVTQTPSHQVTQMGQEVILRCVPISNHLYFYWYRQILGQKVEFLVSFYNNEISEKSEIFDDQFSVERPDGSNFTLKIRSTKLEDSAMYFCASSARQGSYNSPLHFGNGTRLTVT.

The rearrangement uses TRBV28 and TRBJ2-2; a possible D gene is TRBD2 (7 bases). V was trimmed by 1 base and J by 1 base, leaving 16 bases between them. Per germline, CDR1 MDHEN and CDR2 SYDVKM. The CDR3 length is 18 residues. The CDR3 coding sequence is TGTGCCAGCAGTTTATCTCGATCGGGGGGCCTGAACACCGGGGAGCTGTTTTTT. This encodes CASSLSRSGGLNTGELFF.

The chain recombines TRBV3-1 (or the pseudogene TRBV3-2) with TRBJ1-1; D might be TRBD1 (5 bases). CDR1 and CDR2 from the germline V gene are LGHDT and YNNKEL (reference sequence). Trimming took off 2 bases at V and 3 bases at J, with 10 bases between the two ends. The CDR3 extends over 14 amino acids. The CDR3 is CASSQPGSDTEAFF. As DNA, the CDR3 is TGTGCCAGCAGCCAACCAGGGTCTGACACTGAAGCTTTCTTT.

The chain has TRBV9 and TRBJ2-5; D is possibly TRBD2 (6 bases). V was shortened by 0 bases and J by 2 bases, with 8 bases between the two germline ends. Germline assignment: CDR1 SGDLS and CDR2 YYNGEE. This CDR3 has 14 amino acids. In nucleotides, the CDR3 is TGTGCCAGCAGCGTAGTGGCGGGGCAAGAGACCCAGTACTTC. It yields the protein CASSVVAGQETQYF.

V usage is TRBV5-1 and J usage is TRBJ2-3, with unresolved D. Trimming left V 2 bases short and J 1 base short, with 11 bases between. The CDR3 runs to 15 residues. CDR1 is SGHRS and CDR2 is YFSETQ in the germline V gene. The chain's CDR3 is CASSLGGDRTDTQYF. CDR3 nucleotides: TGCGCCAGCAGCTTAGGCGGAGACCGCACAGATACGCAGTATTTT.

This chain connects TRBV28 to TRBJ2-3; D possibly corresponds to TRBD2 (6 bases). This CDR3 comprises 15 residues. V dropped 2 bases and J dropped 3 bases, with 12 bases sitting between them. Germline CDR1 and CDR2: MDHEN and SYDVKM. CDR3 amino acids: CASSLRGRRTDTQYF. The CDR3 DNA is TGTGCCAGCAGTTTACGAGGGAGGCGGACAGATACGCAGTATTTT. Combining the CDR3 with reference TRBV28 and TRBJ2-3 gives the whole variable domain DVKVTQSSRYLVKRTGEKVFLECVQDMDHENMFWYRQDPGLGLRLIYFSYDVKMKEKGDIPEGYSVSREKKERFSLILESASTNQTSMYLCASSLRGRRTDTQYFGPGTRLTVL.

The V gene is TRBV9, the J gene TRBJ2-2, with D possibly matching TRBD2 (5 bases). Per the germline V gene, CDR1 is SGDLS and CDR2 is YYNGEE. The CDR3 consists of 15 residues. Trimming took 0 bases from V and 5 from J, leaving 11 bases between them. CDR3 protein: CASSVAGERTGELFF. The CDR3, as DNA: TGTGCCAGCAGCGTAGCCGGGGAGAGGACCGGGGAGCTGTTTTTT.

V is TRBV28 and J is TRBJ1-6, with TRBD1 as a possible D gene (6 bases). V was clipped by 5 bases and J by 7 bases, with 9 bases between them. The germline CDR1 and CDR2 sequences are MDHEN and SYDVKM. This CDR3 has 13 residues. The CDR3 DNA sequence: TGTGCCAGCAGTGACAGGAACAATTCACCCCTCCACTTT. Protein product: CASSDRNNSPLHF.